Listed below are T cell receptor beta chains from one sample, sequenced in a study of T cell responses to AZD1222 COVID-19 vaccine. TCRdb's table, derived via immunoSEQ multiplex PCR, lists solely in-frame clones and lacks some. The repertoire has 110,000 to 150,000 clones, around 90% of them found once; the top ten carry about 5.5%. The material sequenced was peripheral blood, taken on day 0 of AZD1222 vaccination. All receptors come from an adult in good health. Each CDR3 is given with its conserved first and last residue. Each record gives: J gene, clone size, V gene, D gene, CDR3 DNA, CDR3 protein. The D gene is left open where the match is weak. Some rows have no size entry. The others give once, few or many, or a class for an expanded clone.

>TRBJ2-5|once|TRBV19|TRBD1
TGTGCCAGTAGTATAAACGGGTTGGGCAGGGGGTACCAAGAGACCCAGTACTTC
CASSINGLGRGYQETQYF
>TRBJ1-5|.|TRBV28|.
TGTGCCAGCAGTTTCGCTCAGCCCCAGCATTTT
CASSFAQPQHF
>TRBJ2-6|.|TRBV4-3|.
TGCGCCAGCAGCCAAGATCAGACTCTCTCTGGGGCCAACGTCCTGACTTTC
CASSQDQTLSGANVLTF
>TRBJ2-2|once|TRBV24-1|.
TGTGCCACCAGTGCCAGGGTACCTTTCACCGGGGAGCTGTTTTTT
CATSARVPFTGELFF
>TRBJ1-6|.|TRBV19|.
TGTGCCACCTCATACTTAGGACCGGTTAATTCACCCCTCCACTTT
CATSYLGPVNSPLHF
>TRBJ2-1|.|TRBV18|.
TGTGCCAGCTCAGGTCTTGAGCAGTTCTTC
CASSGLEQFF
>TRBJ1-5|.|TRBV6-1|TRBD1
TGTGCCAGCAGTGAAGAAACAGGGGTTCAGCCCCAGCATTTT
CASSEETGVQPQHF
>TRBJ2-1|.|TRBV29-1|.
TGCAGCGTAAGAGAACTCGGGAGCTCCTACAATGAGCAGTTCTTC
CSVRELGSSYNEQFF
>TRBJ1-1|.|TRBV12-3/TRBV12-4|TRBD1
TGTGCCAGCAGCGGGACAGAGAACACTGAAGCTTTCTTT
CASSGTENTEAFF
>TRBJ2-7|.|TRBV4-1|.
TGCGCCAGCAGCCAAGGGGTATCCTACGAGCAGTACTTC
CASSQGVSYEQYF
>TRBJ2-3|.|TRBV14|.
TGTGCCAGCAGCGAAGTCCGGAGGGCCCGGCAGTATTTT
CASSEVRRARQYF
>TRBJ2-3|many|TRBV7-9|.
TGTGCCAGCAGCTTCCCCGGGACCGGCCCAAGGGGCACAGATACGCAGTATTTT
CASSFPGTGPRGTDTQYF
>TRBJ1-1|.|TRBV30|TRBD1
TGTGCCTGGACCTTATGGGGACAGGGGGCAACCTTAAACACTGAAGCTTTCTTT
CAWTLWGQGATLNTEAFF
>TRBJ1-5|.|TRBV2|.
TGTGCCAGCACCCCGTGGGTGGAGGGCAATCAGCCCCAGCATTTT
CASTPWVEGNQPQHF
>TRBJ1-1|once|TRBV10-3|.
TGTGCCATCGGGCGGCAGCAGAACACTGAAGCTTTCTTT
CAIGRQQNTEAFF
>TRBJ1-5|.|TRBV28|TRBD1
TGTGCCAGCAGTTTACCCGGACAGGGTGTTCAGCCCCAGCATTTT
CASSLPGQGVQPQHF
>TRBJ2-7|.|TRBV6-5|.
TGTGCCAGCAGCCACCGGGGCGACTCGGGCGACGAGCAGTACTTC
CASSHRGDSGDEQYF
>TRBJ2-7|.|TRBV6-6|.
TGTGCCAGCAGTCCGCCAAGCGGATCATACGAGCAGTACTTC
CASSPPSGSYEQYF
>TRBJ1-2|.|TRBV2|.
TGTGCCAGCAGTGACTCCCCCCGAGGTGGAGGCTACACCTTC
CASSDSPRGGGYTF
>TRBJ2-3|.|TRBV5-1|TRBD1
TGCGCCAGCAGCTTGGCCAAGGGACAGGTCACAGATACGCAGTATTTT
CASSLAKGQVTDTQYF
>TRBJ2-3|.|TRBV5-1|TRBD1
TGCGCCAGCGGAGTGACAGGGACGCTCACAGATACGCAGTATTTT
CASGVTGTLTDTQYF
>TRBJ1-2|.|TRBV6-2/TRBV6-3|.
TGTGCCAGCAGCCCCGATGGGGTCTACTATGGCTACACCTTC
CASSPDGVYYGYTF
>TRBJ2-3|medium-sized|TRBV6-2/TRBV6-3|.
TGTGCCAGCTGTTATGATGACACAGATACGCAGTATTTT
CASCYDDTDTQYF
>TRBJ2-7|once|TRBV7-8|.
TGTGCCAGCAGCTTAGGACAGGCGCCTTCCTACGAGCAGTACTTC
CASSLGQAPSYEQYF
>TRBJ2-1|.|TRBV5-6|.
TGTGCCAGCAGCTTGGACCTTCGGGGTTCCCACAATGAGCAGTTCTTC
CASSLDLRGSHNEQFF
>TRBJ1-6|.|TRBV19|.
TGTGCCAGTAGTATGAGGAGGGATCGGTCACCCCTCCACTTT
CASSMRRDRSPLHF
>TRBJ1-2|.|TRBV18|TRBD1
TGTGCCAGCTCACCGCTACCGGGACAGGGCGGCAGAGGTTGGGGCTACACCTTC
CASSPLPGQGGRGWGYTF
>TRBJ1-5|.|TRBV30|TRBD1
TGTGCCTGGAGTACAGGGGTGGGCAATCAGCCCCAGCATTTT
CAWSTGVGNQPQHF
>TRBJ1-2|.|TRBV30|.
TGTGCCTGTCAGGGGAACTATGGCTACACCTTC
CACQGNYGYTF
>TRBJ2-3|.|TRBV7-2|.
TGTGCCAGCAGCTTAGCTGGCCTCGGGGGCACAGATACGCAGTATTTT
CASSLAGLGGTDTQYF
>TRBJ1-2|.|TRBV9|TRBD1
TGTGCCAGCAGCCGACAAACCGGGACAGGGGGCTATGGCTACACCTTC
CASSRQTGTGGYGYTF